Below, 4 T cell receptor beta chains from the same sample are listed, as sequenced in a study of metastatic and nonmetastatic thyroid tumors. None of the patients had undergone any treatment ahead of thyroid surgery. Using MiXCR, TCRdb re-called clones from the PCR reads. Among 84,000 or so clones listed, around 7.8% were seen once. The sequenced sample was blood. The receptors here all came from a female donor with papillary thyroid cancer or a benign thyroid nodule (not recorded which). Some clones in this sample may be carry-over from other donors' samples.

Many counts were recorded for this clone. Distinct nucleotide sequences in the sample also encode this CDR3. V usage is TRBV12-5 and J usage is TRBJ1-1; 8 nucleotides align to TRBD1. Germline V CDR1 and CDR2: LGHNT, FRNRAP. The length of the CDR3 is 15 residues. Unmatched junction bases numbered 0, after V lost 0 bases and J lost 0 bases. In DNA, the CDR3 is TGTGCTAGTGGTTTGGTACAGGGGGTGAACACTGAAGCTTTCTTT. As protein: CASGLVQGVNTEAFF.

In this sample, this clone turned up many times. The gene calls are TRBV6-1 and TRBJ2-3, with D uncertain. V was cut by 1 base and J by 8 bases, with 7 bases left in between. The CDR3 covers 12 residues. From germline, CDR1 is MNHNS and CDR2 SASEGT. The CDR3 DNA reads as TGTGCCAGCAGTGAAGGGAAGACTACGCAGTATTTT. Its translation is CASSEGKTTQYF.

This clone was seen repeatedly, ten times or more. The rearrangement links TRBV12-5 to TRBJ2-7; D remains ambiguous. CDR1 is LGHNT, CDR2 FRNRAP, per germline. This CDR3 spans 13 amino acids. Trimming stripped 5 bases from V and 4 bases from J, with 12 bases between. DNA for the CDR3: TGTGCTAGTGGTCCCCAGGTTGGGTACGAGCAGTACTTC. This codes for CASGPQVGYEQYF. The whole variable domain, remainder taken from reference TRBV12-5 and TRBJ2-7, is DARVTQTPRHKVTEMGQEVTMRCQPILGHNTVFWYRQTMMQGLELLAYFRNRAPLDDSGMPKDRFSAEMPDATLATLKIQPSEPRDSAVYFCASGPQVGYEQYFGPGTRLTVT.

This clone occurred a few times. A read error may be the cause here, since a much bigger clone is one base away. This sequence joins TRBV5-6 and TRBJ1-2, with D uncertain. This CDR3 spans 15 amino acids. Looked up from germline, CDR1 is SGHDT and CDR2 is YYEEEE. The CDR3 sequence: CTSIYSRTVNYGYTF. CDR3 bases: TGTACCAGCATCTACTCCCGGACGGTTAACTATGGCTACACCTTC.